The subject of this entry is one TCR beta chain. This clonotype was recorded a few times. The target of this receptor is not known. Nothing much larger sits one base from this clone, and base qualities are not available. This sample is part of a study of T-cell memory formation after mild COVID-19 (dated by TCRdb to the early 2020s). General notes on the study: TCR sequence clusters from the two donors were found to be largely donor specific. In a couple of donors, T-cell clones that expanded and contracted after mild COVID-19 were followed by sequencing TCRalpha and TCRbeta repertoires longitudinally. The cohort was made up of two young adult volunteers, one female and one male, who were previously healthy.

On the study overall, not on this receptor specifically: Some responding clones were found in pre-infection memory, which suggests that pre-existing cross-reactive memory T cells took part in the SARS-CoV-2 response. Contracting CD4+ clones turned up mainly in the CM and EM memory subsets, whereas EMRA was where CD8+ clones were enriched. From day 15 to 85, contracting clones showed balanced CD4/CD8 phenotypes, whereas a second wave of clones that expanded from day 15 to 37 leaned towards CD4+. SARS-CoV-2 specificity of the second-wave clones peaking on day 37 was not confirmed. Only a couple of mild cases were covered by the study, and larger cohorts that include severe cases with pre-infection samples were considered necessary.

The germline V gene (reference sequence) specifies SEHNR as CDR1 and FQNEAQ as CDR2. From the cysteine through the phenylalanine, the CDR3 covers 11 amino acids. The kept DNA is CDR3 alone, 33 bases in frame from the first base. V was cut back by 5 bases and J by 7 bases, leaving a gap of 9 bases between them. PBMCs were isolated by Ficoll-Paque density gradient centrifugation. The sequencer was an Illumina NovaSeq 6000. TCRalpha and TCRbeta cDNA libraries were built by 5'RACE with constant-segment primers, adding sample barcodes and unique molecular identifiers. RNA was extracted from every sample with Trizol reagent. Amplification of the libraries took two PCR steps, and the second step added a second sample barcode plus Illumina TruSeq adapters. Libraries were sequenced on an Illumina NovaSeq with 2 x 150 bp paired-end reads. For the original study's pipeline: Demultiplexing of reads and collapsing into UMI-guided consensus sequences were performed with migec v1.2.7. With mixcr v2.1.11, UMI consensuses were aligned to TRA and TRB V and J templates and assembled into clonotypes. Clonotypes were classified as expanded or contracted when called significant by both edgeR and NoisET, with noise models trained on biological replicates. edgeR calls used a false discovery rate-adjusted p below 0.01 and a log2 fold-change threshold of 1. As an exploratory analysis of dynamics, max-normalized trajectories of the 1000 most abundant clonotypes were examined with PCA combined with hierarchical clustering. Separately sequenced CD4+ and CD8+ repertoires were used to assign a CD4 or CD8 phenotype to each responding clone. Starting from the raw public reads, TCRdb applied fastp trimming at Q25, assembled clones with MiXCR and retained in-frame beta chains. Here each entry gathers all rows of one CDR3 protein and keeps the most common genes and DNA. The authors' filters were not applied to this entry. The sample table holds around 200,000 distinct CDR3 sequences, of which 25% to 35% were seen once. The ten largest clones add up to roughly an eighth of the sample.

The sequence came from an adult woman who had mild COVID-19 (a few samples of this study predate the infection). The sample titles of this study are shuffled in the database, so cell type and time point are left out; the donor was told from shared clones. The sequenced sample was PBMCs or a T cell subset sorted from them (not recorded which). The chain couples TRBV7-9 to TRBJ2-7, with no D gene named confidently. The encoded CDR3 is CASSLPGEQYF. The nucleotide sequence reads TGTGCCAGCAGCCTGCCCGGGGAGCAGTACTTC. The CDR3 plus the reference TRBV7-9 and TRBJ2-7 genes for the other parts give the full variable domain: DTGVSQNPRHKITKRGQNVTFRCDPISEHNRLYWYRQTLGQGPEFLTYFQNEAQLEKSRLLSDRFSAERPKGSFSTLEIQRTEQGDSAMYLCASSLPGEQYFGPGTRLTVT.